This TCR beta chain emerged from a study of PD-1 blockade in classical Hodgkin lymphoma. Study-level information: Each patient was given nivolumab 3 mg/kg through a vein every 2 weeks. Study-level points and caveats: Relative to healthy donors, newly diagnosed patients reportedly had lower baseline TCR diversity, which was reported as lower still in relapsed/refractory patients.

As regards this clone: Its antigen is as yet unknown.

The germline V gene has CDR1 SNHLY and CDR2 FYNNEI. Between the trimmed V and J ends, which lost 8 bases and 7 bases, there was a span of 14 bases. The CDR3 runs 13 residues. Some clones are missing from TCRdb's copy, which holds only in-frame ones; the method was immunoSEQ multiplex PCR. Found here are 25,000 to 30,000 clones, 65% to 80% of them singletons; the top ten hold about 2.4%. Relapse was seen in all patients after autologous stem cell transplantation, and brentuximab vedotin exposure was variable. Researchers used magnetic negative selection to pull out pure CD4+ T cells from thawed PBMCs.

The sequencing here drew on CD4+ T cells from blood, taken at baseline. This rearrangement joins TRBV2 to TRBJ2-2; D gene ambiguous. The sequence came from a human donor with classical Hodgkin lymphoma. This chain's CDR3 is CASGPKFFGELFF. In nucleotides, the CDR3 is TGTGCCAGCGGGCCCAAGTTCTTCGGGGAGCTGTTTTTT.